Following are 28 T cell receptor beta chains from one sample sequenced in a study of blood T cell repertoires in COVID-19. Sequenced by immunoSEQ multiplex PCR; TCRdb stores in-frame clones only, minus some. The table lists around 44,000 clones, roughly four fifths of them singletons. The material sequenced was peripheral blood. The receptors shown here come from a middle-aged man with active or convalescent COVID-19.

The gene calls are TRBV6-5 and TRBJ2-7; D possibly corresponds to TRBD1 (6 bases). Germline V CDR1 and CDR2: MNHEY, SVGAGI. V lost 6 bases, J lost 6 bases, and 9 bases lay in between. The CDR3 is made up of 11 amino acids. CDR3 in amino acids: CASRTQGEQYF. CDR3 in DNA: TGTGCCAGCAGGACACAGGGCGAGCAGTACTTC.

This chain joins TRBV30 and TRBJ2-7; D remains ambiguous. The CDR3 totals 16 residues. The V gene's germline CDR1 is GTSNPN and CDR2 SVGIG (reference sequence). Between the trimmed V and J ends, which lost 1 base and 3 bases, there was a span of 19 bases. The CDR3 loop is CAWSGVRARGNYEQYF. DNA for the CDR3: TGTGCCTGGAGTGGTGTTCGTGCCAGAGGAAACTACGAGCAGTACTTC.

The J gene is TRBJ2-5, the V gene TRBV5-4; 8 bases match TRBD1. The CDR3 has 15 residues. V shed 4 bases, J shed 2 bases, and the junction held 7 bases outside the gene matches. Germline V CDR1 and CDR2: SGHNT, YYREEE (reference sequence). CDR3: CASSRETGVQETQYF. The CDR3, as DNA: TGTGCCAGCAGCCGTGAGACAGGGGTACAAGAGACCCAGTACTTC.

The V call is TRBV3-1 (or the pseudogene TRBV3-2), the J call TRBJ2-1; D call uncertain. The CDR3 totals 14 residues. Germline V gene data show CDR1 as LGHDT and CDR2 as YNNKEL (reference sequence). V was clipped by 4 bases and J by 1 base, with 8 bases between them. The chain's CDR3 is CASSRPGSYNEQFF. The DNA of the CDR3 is TGTGCCAGCAGCCGCCCGGGTTCCTACAATGAGCAGTTCTTC.

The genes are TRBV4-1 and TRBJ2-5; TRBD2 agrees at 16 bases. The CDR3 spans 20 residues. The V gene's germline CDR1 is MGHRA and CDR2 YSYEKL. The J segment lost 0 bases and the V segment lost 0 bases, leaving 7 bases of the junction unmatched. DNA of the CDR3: TGCGCCAGCAGCCAAGATGGGACTAGCGGGGGGGCGAAGTACCAAGAGACCCAGTACTTC. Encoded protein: CASSQDGTSGGAKYQETQYF.

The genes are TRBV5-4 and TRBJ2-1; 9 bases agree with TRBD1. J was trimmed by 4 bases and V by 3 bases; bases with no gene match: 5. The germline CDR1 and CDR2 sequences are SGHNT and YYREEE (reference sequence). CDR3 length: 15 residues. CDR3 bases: TGTGCCAGCAGCTCCCGGGACAGGGTATACAATGAGCAGTTCTTC. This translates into CASSSRDRVYNEQFF.

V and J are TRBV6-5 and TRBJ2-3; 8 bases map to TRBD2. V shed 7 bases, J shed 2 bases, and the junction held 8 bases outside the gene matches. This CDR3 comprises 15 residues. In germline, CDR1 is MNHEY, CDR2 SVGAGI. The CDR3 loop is CASIPRGGPTDTQYF. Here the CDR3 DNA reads TGTGCCAGCATTCCCCGGGGGGGGCCCACAGATACGCAGTATTTT.

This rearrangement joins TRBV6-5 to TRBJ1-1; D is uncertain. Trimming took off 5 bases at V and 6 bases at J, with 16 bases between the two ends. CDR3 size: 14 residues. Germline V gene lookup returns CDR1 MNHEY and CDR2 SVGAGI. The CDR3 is CASSTVQQVAEAFF. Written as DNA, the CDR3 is TGTGCCAGCAGTACAGTACAACAAGTCGCTGAAGCTTTCTTT.

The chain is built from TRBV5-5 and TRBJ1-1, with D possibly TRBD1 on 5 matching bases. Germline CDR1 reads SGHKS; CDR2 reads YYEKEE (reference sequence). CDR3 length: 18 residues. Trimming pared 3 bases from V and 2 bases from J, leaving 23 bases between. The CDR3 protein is CASSSVLGGGARNTEAFF. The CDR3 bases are TGTGCCAGCAGCTCGGTGCTGGGGGGGGGAGCACGAAACACTGAAGCTTTCTTT.

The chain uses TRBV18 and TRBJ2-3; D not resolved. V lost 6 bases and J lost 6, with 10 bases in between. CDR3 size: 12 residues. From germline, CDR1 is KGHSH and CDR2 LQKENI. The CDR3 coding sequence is TGTGCCAGCTCCCCTACAGTGGATACGCAGTATTTT. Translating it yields CASSPTVDTQYF.

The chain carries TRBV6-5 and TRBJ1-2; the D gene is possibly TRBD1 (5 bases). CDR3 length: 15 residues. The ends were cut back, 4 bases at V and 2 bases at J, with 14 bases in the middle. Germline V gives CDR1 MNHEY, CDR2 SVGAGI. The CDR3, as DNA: TGTGCCAGCAGTTTGAACGTCGGGGGAAACTATGGCTACACCTTC. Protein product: CASSLNVGGNYGYTF.

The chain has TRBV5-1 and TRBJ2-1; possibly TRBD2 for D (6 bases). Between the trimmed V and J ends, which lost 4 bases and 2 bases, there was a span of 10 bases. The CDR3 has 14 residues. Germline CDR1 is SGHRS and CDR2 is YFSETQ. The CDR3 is CASSPGTPYNEQFF. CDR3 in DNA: TGCGCCAGCAGCCCCGGGACTCCCTACAATGAGCAGTTCTTC.

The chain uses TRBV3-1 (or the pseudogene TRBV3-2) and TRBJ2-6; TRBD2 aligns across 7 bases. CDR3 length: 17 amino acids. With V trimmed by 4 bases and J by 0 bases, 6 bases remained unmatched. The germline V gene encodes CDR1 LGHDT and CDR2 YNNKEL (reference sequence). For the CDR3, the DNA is TGTGCCAGCAGCCCCATGGGGGGGGGCTCTGGGGCCAACGTCCTGACTTTC. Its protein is CASSPMGGGSGANVLTF.

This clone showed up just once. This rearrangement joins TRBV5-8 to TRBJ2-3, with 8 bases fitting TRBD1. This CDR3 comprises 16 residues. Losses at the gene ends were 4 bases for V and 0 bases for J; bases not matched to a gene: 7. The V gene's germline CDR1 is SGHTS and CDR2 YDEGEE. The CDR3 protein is CASSLGQGGSTDTQYF. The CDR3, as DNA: TGTGCCAGCAGCCTCGGACAGGGTGGAAGCACAGATACGCAGTATTTT.

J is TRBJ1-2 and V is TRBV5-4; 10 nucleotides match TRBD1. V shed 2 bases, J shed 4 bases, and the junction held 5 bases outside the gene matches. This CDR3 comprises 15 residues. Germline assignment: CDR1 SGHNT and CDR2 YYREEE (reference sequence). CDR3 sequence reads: CASSLGQGEFYGYTF. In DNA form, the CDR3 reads TGTGCCAGCAGCTTAGGACAGGGGGAATTCTATGGCTACACCTTC.

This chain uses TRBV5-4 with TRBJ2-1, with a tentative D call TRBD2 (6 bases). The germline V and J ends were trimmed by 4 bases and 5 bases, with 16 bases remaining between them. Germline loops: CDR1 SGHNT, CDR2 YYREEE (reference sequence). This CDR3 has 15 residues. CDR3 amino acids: CASSLVGGRHNEQFF. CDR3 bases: TGTGCCAGCAGCCTGGTGGGGGGAAGGCACAATGAGCAGTTCTTC.

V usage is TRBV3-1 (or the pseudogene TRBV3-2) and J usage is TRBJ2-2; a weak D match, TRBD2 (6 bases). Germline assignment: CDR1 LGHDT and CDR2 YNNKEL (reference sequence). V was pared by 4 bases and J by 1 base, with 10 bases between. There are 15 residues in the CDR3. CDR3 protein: CASSPGLWNTGELFF. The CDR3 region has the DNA TGTGCCAGCAGCCCGGGACTCTGGAACACCGGGGAGCTGTTTTTT.

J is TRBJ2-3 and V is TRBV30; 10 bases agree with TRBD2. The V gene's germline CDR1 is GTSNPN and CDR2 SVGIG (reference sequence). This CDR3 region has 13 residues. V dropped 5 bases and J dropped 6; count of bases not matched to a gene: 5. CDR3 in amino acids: CAWLTSGTDTQYF. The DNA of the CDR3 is TGTGCCTGGCTCACTAGCGGGACGGATACGCAGTATTTT.

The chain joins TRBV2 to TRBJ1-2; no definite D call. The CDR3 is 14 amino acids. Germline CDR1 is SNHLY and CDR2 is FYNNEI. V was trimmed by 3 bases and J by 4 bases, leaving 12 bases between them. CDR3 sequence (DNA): TGTGCCAGCAGTGAGGAGGGTTCTTCCTATGGCTACACCTTC. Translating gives CASSEEGSSYGYTF.

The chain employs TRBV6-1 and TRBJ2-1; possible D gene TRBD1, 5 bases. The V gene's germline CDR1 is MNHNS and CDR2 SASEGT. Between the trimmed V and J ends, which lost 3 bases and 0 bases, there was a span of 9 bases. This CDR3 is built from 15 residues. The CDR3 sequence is CASSDRASSYNEQFF. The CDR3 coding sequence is TGTGCCAGCAGTGACAGGGCAAGCTCCTACAATGAGCAGTTCTTC.

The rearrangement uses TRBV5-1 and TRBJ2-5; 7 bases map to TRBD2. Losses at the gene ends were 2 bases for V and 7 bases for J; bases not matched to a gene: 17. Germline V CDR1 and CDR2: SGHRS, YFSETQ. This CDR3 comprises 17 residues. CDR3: CASSFSPRGGSPGTQYF. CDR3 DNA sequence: TGCGCCAGCAGCTTCTCCCCAAGGGGAGGGTCGCCGGGGACCCAGTACTTC.

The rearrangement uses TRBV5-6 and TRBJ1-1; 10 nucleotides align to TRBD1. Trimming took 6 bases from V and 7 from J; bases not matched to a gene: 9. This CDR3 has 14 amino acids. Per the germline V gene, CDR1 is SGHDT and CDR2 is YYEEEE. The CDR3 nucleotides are TGTGCCAGCACCCCGTTGACAGGGGGCAATGAAGCTTTCTTT. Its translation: CASTPLTGGNEAFF. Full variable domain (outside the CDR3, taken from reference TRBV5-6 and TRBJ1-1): DAGVTQSPTHLIKTRGQQVTLRCSPKSGHDTVSWYQQALGQGPQFIFQYYEEEERQRGNFPDRFSGHQFPNYSSELNVNALLLGDSALYLCASTPLTGGNEAFFGQGTRLTVV.

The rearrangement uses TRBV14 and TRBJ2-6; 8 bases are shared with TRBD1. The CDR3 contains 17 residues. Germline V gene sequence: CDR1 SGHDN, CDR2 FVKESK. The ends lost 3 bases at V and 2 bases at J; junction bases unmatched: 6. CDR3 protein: CASSQRTGMTGANVLTF. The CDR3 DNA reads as TGTGCCAGCAGCCAGAGGACAGGGATGACTGGGGCCAACGTCCTGACTTTC.

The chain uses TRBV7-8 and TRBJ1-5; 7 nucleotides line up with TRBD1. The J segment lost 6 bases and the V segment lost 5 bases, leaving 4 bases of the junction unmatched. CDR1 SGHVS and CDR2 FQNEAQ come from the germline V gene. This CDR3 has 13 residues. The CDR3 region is CASSRQGAQPQHF. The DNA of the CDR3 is TGTGCCAGCAGCCGACAGGGCGCTCAGCCCCAGCATTTT.

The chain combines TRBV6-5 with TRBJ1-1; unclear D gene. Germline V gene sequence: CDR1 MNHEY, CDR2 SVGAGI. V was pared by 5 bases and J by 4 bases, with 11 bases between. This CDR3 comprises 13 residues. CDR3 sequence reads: CASSPSPGTEAFF. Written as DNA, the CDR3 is TGTGCCAGCAGTCCCTCGCCCGGCACTGAAGCTTTCTTT.

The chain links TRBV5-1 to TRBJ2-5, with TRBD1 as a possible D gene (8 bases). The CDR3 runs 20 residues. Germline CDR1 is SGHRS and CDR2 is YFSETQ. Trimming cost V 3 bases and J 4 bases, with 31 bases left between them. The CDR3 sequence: CASSSTRGRDRLELGETQYF. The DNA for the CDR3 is TGCGCCAGCAGCTCTACAAGGGGGAGGGACAGGCTGGAGTTAGGAGAGACCCAGTACTTC.

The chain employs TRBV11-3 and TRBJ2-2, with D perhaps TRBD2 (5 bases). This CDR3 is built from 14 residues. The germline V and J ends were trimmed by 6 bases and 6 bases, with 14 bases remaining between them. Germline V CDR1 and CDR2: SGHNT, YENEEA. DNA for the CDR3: TGTGCCAGCAGTCGGGGTAACCCTTCCGGGGAGCTGTTTTTT. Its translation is CASSRGNPSGELFF. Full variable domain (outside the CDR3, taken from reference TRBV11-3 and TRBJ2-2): EAGVVQSPRYKIIEKKQPVAFWCNPISGHNTLYWYLQNLGQGPELLIRYENEEAVDDSQLPKDRFSAERLKGVDSTLKIQPAELGDSAVYLCASSRGNPSGELFFGEGSRLTVL.

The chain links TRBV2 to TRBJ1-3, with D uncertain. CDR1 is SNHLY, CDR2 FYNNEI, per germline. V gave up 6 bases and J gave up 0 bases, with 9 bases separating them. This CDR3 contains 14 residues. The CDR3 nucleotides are TGTGCCAGCAGGGAGAGCTTCTCTGGAAACACCATATATTTT. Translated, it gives CASRESFSGNTIYF.